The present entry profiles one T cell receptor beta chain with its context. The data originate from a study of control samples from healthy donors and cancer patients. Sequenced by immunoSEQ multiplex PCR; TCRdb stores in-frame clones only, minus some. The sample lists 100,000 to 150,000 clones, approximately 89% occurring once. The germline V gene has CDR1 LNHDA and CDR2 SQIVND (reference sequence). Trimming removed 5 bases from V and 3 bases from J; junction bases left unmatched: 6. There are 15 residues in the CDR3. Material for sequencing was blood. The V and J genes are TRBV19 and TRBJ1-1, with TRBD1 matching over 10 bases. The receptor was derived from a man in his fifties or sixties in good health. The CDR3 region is CASSLWTGGDTEAFF. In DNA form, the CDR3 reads TGTGCCAGTAGTTTATGGACAGGGGGAGACACTGAAGCTTTCTTT. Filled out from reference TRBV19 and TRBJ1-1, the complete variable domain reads DGGITQSPKYLFRKEGQNVTLSCEQNLNHDAMYWYRQDPGQGLRLIYYSQIVNDFQKGDIAEGYSVSREKKESFPLTVTSAQKNPTAFYLCASSLWTGGDTEAFFGQGTRLTVV.